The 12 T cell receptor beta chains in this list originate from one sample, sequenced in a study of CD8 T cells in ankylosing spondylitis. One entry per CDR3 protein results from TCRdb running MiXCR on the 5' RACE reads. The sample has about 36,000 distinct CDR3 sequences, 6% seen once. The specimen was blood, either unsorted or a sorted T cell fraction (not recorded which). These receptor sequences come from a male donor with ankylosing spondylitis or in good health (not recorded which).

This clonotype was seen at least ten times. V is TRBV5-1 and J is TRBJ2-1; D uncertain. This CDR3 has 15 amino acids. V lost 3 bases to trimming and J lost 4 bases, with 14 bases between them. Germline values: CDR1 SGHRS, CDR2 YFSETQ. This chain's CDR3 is CASSYPRNPYNEQFF. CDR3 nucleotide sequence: TGCGCCAGCAGCTACCCTCGGAATCCTTACAATGAGCAGTTCTTC.

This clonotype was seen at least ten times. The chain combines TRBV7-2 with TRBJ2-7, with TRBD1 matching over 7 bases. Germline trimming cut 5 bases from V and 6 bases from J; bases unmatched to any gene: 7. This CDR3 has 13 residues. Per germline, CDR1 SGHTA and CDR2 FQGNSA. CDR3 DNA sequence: TGTGCCAGCAGCCCAGGACAGGTCCGCGAGCAGTACTTC. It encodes CASSPGQVREQYF.

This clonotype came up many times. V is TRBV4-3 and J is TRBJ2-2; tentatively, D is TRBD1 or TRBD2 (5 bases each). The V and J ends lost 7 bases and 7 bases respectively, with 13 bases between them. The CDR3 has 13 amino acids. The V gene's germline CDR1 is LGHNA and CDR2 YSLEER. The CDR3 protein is CASNSVRGGELFF. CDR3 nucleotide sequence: TGCGCCAGCAACAGCGTGAGGGGCGGGGAGCTGTTTTTT.

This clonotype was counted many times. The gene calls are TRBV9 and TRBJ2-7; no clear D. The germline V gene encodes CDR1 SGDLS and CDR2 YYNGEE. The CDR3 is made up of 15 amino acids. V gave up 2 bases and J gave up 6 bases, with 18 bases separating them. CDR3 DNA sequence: TGTGCCAGCAGCGTCTCCGGAACCAGTCTTGTCGAGCAGTACTTC. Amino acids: CASSVSGTSLVEQYF.

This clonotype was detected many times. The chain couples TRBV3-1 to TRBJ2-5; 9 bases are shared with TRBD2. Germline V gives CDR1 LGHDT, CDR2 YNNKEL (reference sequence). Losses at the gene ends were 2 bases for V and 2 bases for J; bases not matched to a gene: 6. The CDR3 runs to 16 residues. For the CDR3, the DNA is TGTGCCAGCAGCCAACTGGGTCTAGCGGGGCAAGAGACCCAGTACTTC. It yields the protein CASSQLGLAGQETQYF.

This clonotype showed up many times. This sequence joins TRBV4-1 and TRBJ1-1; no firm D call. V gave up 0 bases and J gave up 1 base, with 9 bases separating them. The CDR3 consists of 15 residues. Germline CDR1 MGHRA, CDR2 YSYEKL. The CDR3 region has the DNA TGCGCCAGCAGCCAAGATTTAGGCGAGAACACTGAAGCTTTCTTT. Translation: CASSQDLGENTEAFF.

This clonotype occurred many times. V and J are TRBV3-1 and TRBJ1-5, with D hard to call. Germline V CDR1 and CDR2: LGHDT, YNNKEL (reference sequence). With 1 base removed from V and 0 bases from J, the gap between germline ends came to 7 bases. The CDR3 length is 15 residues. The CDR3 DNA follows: TGTGCCAGCAGCCAAGGGCCATATAGCAATCAGCCCCAGCATTTT. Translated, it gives CASSQGPYSNQPQHF.

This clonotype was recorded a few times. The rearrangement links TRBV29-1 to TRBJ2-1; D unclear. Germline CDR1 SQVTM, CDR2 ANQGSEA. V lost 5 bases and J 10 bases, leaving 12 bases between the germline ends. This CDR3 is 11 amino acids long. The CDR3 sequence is CSVTRDGEQFF. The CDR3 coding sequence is TGCAGCGTTACCCGCGACGGGGAGCAGTTCTTC.

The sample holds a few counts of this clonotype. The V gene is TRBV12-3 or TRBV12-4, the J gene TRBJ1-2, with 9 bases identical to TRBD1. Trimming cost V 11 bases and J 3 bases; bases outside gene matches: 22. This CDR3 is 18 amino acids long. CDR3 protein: CAFSLGRDRAARYYGYTF. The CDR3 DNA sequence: TGTGCCTTCAGTTTAGGACGGGACAGGGCAGCGAGGTACTATGGCTACACCTTC.

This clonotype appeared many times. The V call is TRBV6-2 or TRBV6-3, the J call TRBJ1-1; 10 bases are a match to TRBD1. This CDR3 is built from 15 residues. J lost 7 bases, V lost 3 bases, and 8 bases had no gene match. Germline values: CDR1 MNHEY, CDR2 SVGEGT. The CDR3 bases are TGTGCCAGCAGTTATCTCGACAGGGGGCCGTTTGAAGCTTTCTTT. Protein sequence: CASSYLDRGPFEAFF.

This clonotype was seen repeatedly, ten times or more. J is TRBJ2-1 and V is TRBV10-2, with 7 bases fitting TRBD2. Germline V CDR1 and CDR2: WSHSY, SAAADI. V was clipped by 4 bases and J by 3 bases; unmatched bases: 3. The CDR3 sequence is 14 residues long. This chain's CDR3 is CASSGSGFYNEQFF. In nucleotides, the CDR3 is TGCGCCAGCAGTGGTAGCGGGTTCTACAATGAGCAGTTCTTC.

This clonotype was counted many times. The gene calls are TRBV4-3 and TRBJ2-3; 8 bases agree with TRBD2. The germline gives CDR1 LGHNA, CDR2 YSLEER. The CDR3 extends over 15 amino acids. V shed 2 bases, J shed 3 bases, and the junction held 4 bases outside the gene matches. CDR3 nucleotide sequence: TGCGCCAGCAGCCAAACAGCGGGGGCGACAGATACGCAGTATTTT. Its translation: CASSQTAGATDTQYF.